One sample yielded the 15 T cell receptor beta chains listed below, sequenced in a study of T cell responses to AZD1222 COVID-19 vaccine. Sequencing was performed with immunoSEQ multiplex PCR; in TCRdb, only in-frame clones are kept and a portion is missing. Of approximately 190,000 clones in the sample, approximately 94% are singletons; the top ten hold roughly a tenth. Sample: peripheral blood, taken on day 0 of AZD1222 vaccination. The receptor set was obtained from an adult in good health.

The sample holds one count of this clone. The rearrangement joins TRBV7-2 to TRBJ2-7; D remains unclear. V was shortened by 2 bases and J by 6 bases, with 11 bases between the two germline ends. Germline values: CDR1 SGHTA, CDR2 FQGNSA. The CDR3 contains 13 residues. CDR3 loop: CASSLSRQLEQYF. The CDR3 nucleotides are TGTGCCAGCAGCTTATCCCGACAACTCGAGCAGTACTTC.

The rearrangement links TRBV6-1 to TRBJ1-4; 9 bases match TRBD1. The length of the CDR3 is 13 residues. Germline V gene data show CDR1 as MNHNS and CDR2 as SASEGT. J was trimmed by 10 bases and V by 3 bases; bases with no gene match: 3. CDR3: CASSDNRGLKLFF. In DNA form, the CDR3 reads TGTGCCAGCAGTGACAACAGGGGGCTAAAACTGTTTTTT.

J is TRBJ2-4 and V is TRBV9, with D hard to call. Germline V gene lookup returns CDR1 SGDLS and CDR2 YYNGEE. The CDR3 has 10 residues. Trimming stripped 3 bases from V and 6 bases from J, with 1 base between. This CDR3 reads CASSGNIQYF. Written as DNA, the CDR3 is TGTGCCAGCAGCGGAAACATTCAGTACTTC.

The chain carries TRBV4-1 and TRBJ2-7; D uncertain. Trimming took 0 bases from V and 0 from J, leaving 12 bases between them. The CDR3 has 16 residues. Germline V gene lookup returns CDR1 MGHRA and CDR2 YSYEKL. The CDR3 DNA follows: TGCGCCAGCAGCCAAGATCCCTCAGCGAGCTCCTACGAGCAGTACTTC. This translates into CASSQDPSASSYEQYF.

The rearrangement joins TRBV14 to TRBJ2-7; D unresolved. This CDR3 is 12 amino acids long. Trimming cost V 4 bases and J 6 bases, with 10 bases left between them. From germline, CDR1 is SGHDN and CDR2 FVKESK. The CDR3 here is CASSPQGFEQYF. DNA for the CDR3: TGTGCCAGCAGCCCCCAAGGCTTCGAGCAGTACTTC. The whole variable domain, filled in from reference TRBV14 and TRBJ2-7, reads EAGVTQFPSHSVIEKGQTVTLRCDPISGHDNLYWYRRVMGKEIKFLLHFVKESKQDESGMPNNRFLAERTGGTYSTLKVQPAELEDSGVYFCASSPQGFEQYFGPGTRLTVT.

This chain uses TRBV29-1 with TRBJ2-1; D remains unclear. Trimming left V 1 base short and J 9 bases short, with 7 bases between. From germline, CDR1 is SQVTM and CDR2 ANQGSEA. This CDR3 contains 11 residues. This CDR3 reads CSVEVSTEQFF. As DNA, the CDR3 is TGCAGCGTTGAAGTGAGCACTGAGCAGTTCTTC.

A few counts support this clone. The V gene is TRBV15, the J gene TRBJ2-1; 7 nucleotides line up with TRBD2. The V gene's germline CDR1 is LNHNV and CDR2 YYDKDF (reference sequence). This CDR3 region has 15 residues. V lost 0 bases to trimming and J lost 9 bases; unmatched junction nucleotides: 8. The CDR3 DNA follows: TGTGCCACCAGCAGAGATCTGGTGGCGGGAGTTGAGCAGTTCTTC. This codes for CATSRDLVAGVEQFF.

This chain uses TRBV7-6 with TRBJ2-1; D is possibly TRBD1 or TRBD2 (5 bases each). The CDR3 is made up of 17 amino acids. CDR1 SGHVS and CDR2 FNYEAQ come from the germline V gene. V dropped 3 bases and J dropped 4 bases, with 19 bases sitting between them. CDR3 DNA sequence: TGTGCCAGCAGCTTCGGGGCGGTCGGCGGAGGATACAATGAGCAGTTCTTC. Protein product: CASSFGAVGGGYNEQFF.

The chain is built from TRBV27 and TRBJ2-2; the match to TRBD2 covers 14 bases. The CDR3 totals 18 residues. Germline V gene lookup returns CDR1 MNHEY and CDR2 SMNVEV (reference sequence). With 6 bases clipped from V and 5 bases from J, the junction kept 11 bases outside the gene matches. In DNA form, the CDR3 reads TGTGCCAGCAGCTCAAGGGGGACTAGCGGGAGAAGGACCGGGGAGCTGTTTTTT. Residues: CASSSRGTSGRRTGELFF.

V and J are TRBV5-1 and TRBJ2-5, with TRBD1 matching 8 bases. Germline V gene data show CDR1 as SGHRS and CDR2 as YFSETQ. The CDR3 consists of 15 residues. The ends lost 6 bases at V and 5 bases at J; junction bases unmatched: 12. The CDR3, as DNA: TGCGCCAGCACCCCTCACGGGGACAGGAGGGAGACCCAGTACTTC. It translates to CASTPHGDRRETQYF. Complete variable domain (other parts from reference TRBV5-1 and TRBJ2-5): KAGVTQTPRYLIKTRGQQVTLSCSPISGHRSVSWYQQTPGQGLQFLFEYFSETQRNKGNFPGRFSGRQFSNSRSEMNVSTLELGDSALYLCASTPHGDRRETQYFGPGTRLLVL.

The rearrangement uses TRBV11-2 and TRBJ1-4; 10 positions agree with TRBD1. Germline V gives CDR1 SGHAT, CDR2 FQNNGV. The CDR3 is made up of 16 amino acids. V shed 3 bases, J shed 7 bases, and the junction held 8 bases outside the gene matches. DNA for the CDR3: TGTGCCAGCAGCTTCGAGACCGGGACAGGGGCTGAAAAACTGTTTTTT. This sequence encodes CASSFETGTGAEKLFF.

The V gene is TRBV6-5, the J gene TRBJ1-1; a possible D gene is TRBD1 (6 bases). Germline CDR1 and CDR2: MNHEY and SVGAGI. V lost 3 bases, J lost 2 bases, and 10 bases lay in between. This CDR3 is built from 14 residues. The CDR3 loop is CASSYTRGNTEAFF. CDR3 DNA: TGTGCCAGCAGTTATACCAGGGGAAACACTGAAGCTTTCTTT.

The chain uses TRBV19 and TRBJ2-4; tentative D call: TRBD2 (6 bases). The CDR3 extends over 13 amino acids. Trimming took off 3 bases at V and 7 bases at J, with 10 bases between the two ends. In germline, CDR1 is LNHDA, CDR2 SQIVND (reference sequence). The CDR3 spells CASSIGGTNIQYF. For the CDR3, the DNA is TGTGCCAGTAGTATCGGAGGGACGAACATTCAGTACTTC.

The chain links TRBV7-9 to TRBJ1-6, with a tentative D call TRBD1 (6 bases). The V end was cut by 1 base, the J end by 8 bases, with 21 bases between. CDR1 is SEHNR, CDR2 FQNEAQ, per germline (reference sequence). The CDR3 consists of 18 residues. CDR3 residues: CASSLVLRHGRGDSPLHF. The CDR3 region has the DNA TGTGCCAGCAGCTTAGTTCTGAGGCATGGCAGGGGAGATTCACCCCTCCACTTT.

The V and J genes are TRBV2 and TRBJ1-1, with no clear D. V was shortened by 2 bases and J by 11 bases, with 3 bases between the two germline ends. Germline CDR1 is SNHLY and CDR2 is FYNNEI. The CDR3 runs to 9 residues. The CDR3 is CASSEPAFF. The CDR3, as DNA: TGTGCCAGCAGTGAACCCGCTTTCTTT.